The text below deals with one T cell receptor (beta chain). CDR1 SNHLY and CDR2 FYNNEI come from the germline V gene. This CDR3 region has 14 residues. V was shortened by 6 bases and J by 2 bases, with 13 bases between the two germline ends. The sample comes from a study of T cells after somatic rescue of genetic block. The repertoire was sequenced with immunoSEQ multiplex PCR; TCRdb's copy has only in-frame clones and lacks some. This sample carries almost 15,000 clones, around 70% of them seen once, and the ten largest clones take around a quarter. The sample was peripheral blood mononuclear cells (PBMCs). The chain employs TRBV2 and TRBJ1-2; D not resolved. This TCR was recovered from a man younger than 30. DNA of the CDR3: TGTGCCAGCAGGGATAAACGGGGAAACTATGGCTACACCTTC. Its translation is CASRDKRGNYGYTF.